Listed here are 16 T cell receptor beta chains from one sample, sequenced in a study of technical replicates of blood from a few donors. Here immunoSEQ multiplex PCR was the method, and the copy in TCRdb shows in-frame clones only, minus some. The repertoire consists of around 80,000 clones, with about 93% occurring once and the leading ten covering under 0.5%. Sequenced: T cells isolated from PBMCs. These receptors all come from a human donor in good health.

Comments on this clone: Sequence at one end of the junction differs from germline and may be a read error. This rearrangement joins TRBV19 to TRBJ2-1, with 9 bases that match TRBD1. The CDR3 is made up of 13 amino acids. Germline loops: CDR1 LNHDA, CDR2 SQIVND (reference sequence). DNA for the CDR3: TGTGCCAGTAGTATAGGCGGACAGGGGCTCCCTCTCTTC. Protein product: CASSIGGQGLPLF.

The CDR3 DNA is TGTGCCAGCAGCTTGGCCAGGGGGAGGAACATTCAGTACTTC. It specifies CASSLARGRNIQYF. This sequence joins TRBV5-4 and TRBJ2-4; perhaps TRBD1 as D (7 bases). CDR1 and CDR2 (germline): SGHNT, YYREEE (reference sequence). V was clipped by 0 bases and J by 7 bases, with 11 bases between them. CDR3 length equals 14 residues.

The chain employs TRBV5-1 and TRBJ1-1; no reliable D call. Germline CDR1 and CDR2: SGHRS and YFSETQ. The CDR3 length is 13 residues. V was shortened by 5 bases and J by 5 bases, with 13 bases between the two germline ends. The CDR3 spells CASRLSGRTEAFF. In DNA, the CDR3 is TGCGCCAGCAGACTAAGCGGACGGACTGAAGCTTTCTTT.

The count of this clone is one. For the CDR3, the DNA is TGTGCCACCGACGGCGGGGGGCGGCACGAGCAGTACTTC. Amino acid sequence: CATDGGGRHEQYF. The chain links TRBV10-3 to TRBJ2-7; 8 positions match TRBD2. Germline V gene sequence: CDR1 ENHRY, CDR2 SYGVKD. V trimming: 10 bases; J trimming: 5 bases; junction bases outside the gene matches: 10. There are 13 residues in the CDR3.

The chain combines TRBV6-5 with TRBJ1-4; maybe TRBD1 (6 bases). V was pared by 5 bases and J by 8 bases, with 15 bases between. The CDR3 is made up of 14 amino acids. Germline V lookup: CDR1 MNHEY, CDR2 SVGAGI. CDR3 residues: CASSLQGTIEKLFF. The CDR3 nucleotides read TGTGCCAGCAGTCTCCAGGGGACGATAGAAAAACTGTTTTTT.

Written as DNA, the CDR3 is TGTGCCTGGATGTCGGGGACTAGCTTTTCCTACAATGAGCAGTTCTTC. It encodes CAWMSGTSFSYNEQFF. V is TRBV30 and J is TRBJ2-1; 9 positions match TRBD2. The CDR3 sequence is 16 residues long. V was clipped by 4 bases and J by 1 base; unmatched bases: 8. The germline CDR1 and CDR2 sequences are GTSNPN and SVGIG (reference sequence).

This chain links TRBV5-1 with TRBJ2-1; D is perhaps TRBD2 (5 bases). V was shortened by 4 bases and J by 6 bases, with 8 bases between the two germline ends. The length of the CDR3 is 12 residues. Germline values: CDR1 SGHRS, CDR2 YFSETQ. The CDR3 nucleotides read TGCGCCAGCAGCGTCGGGGTCAATGAGCAGTTCTTC. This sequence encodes CASSVGVNEQFF.

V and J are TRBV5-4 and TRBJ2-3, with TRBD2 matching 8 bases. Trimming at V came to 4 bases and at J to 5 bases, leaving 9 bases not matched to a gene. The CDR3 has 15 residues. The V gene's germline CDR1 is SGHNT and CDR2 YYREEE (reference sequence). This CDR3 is CASSPRGGRQDTQYF. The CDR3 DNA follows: TGTGCCAGCAGCCCCAGGGGCGGGAGGCAAGATACGCAGTATTTT.

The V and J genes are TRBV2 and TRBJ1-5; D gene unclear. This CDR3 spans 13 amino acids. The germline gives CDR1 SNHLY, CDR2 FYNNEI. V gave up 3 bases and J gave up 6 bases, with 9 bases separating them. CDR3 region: CASSDTARQPQHF. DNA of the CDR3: TGTGCCAGCAGTGATACAGCCCGTCAGCCCCAGCATTTT.

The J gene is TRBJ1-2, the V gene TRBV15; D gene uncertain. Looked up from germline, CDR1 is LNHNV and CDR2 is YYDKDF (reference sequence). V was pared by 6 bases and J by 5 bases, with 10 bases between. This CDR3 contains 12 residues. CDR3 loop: CATRGREYGYTF. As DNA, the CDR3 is TGTGCCACCAGGGGGAGAGAGTATGGCTACACCTTC.

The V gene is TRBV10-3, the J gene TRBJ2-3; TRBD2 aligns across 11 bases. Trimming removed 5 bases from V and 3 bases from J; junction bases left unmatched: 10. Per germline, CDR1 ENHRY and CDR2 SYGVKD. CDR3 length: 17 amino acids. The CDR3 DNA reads TGTGCCATCAGTTCCCGGACTAGCGGGTCTGGGACAGATACGCAGTATTTT. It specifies CAISSRTSGSGTDTQYF.

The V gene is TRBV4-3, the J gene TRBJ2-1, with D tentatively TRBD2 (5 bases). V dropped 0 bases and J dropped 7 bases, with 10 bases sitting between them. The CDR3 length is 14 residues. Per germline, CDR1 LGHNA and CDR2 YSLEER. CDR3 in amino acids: CASSQDLGDNEQFF. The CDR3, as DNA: TGCGCCAGCAGCCAAGATCTCGGGGATAATGAGCAGTTCTTC.

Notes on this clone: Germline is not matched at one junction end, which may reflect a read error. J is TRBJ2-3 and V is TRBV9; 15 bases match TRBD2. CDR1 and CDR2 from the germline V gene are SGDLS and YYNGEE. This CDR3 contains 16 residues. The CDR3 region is CASSVGLAGGTDTQYF. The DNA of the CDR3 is TGTGCCAGCAGCGTGGGACTAGCGGGAGGCACCGATACGCAGTATTTT.

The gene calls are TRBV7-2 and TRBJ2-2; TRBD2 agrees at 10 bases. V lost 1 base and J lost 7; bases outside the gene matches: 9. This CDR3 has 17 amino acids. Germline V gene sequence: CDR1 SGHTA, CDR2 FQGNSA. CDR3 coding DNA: TGTGCCAGCAGCTTAGGTTGGGCTAGCGGGAGTGGCGGGGAGCTGTTTTTT. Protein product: CASSLGWASGSGGELFF.

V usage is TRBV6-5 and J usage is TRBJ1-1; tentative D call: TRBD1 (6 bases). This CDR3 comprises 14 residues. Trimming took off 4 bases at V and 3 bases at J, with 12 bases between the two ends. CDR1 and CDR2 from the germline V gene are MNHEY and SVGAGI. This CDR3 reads CASSSGQFYTEAFF. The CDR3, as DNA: TGTGCCAGCAGTTCCGGACAGTTCTACACTGAAGCTTTCTTT.

Here the CDR3 DNA reads TGTGCCAGCAGCGTAGAAGGCAGGGTCTCCTACAATGAGCAGTTCTTC. Amino acid sequence: CASSVEGRVSYNEQFF. V usage is TRBV9 and J usage is TRBJ2-1; tentative D call: TRBD1 (5 bases). CDR3 length: 16 amino acids. CDR1 SGDLS and CDR2 YYNGEE come from the germline V gene. V was trimmed by 0 bases and J by 0 bases, leaving 10 bases between them.